Listed below are T cell receptor beta chains from one sample, sequenced in a study of read filtering for tumor transcriptome and immune sequencing. TCRdb re-analysed the reads in MiXCR, keeping a single row per CDR3 protein. The data contain about 40,000 distinct CDR3 sequences, about 12% of them singletons. What was sequenced was a population of CD138-negative cells sorted from bone marrow. The receptors stem from a donor at least 40 years old with multiple myeloma. CDR3s leave out the opening cysteine and the closing phenylalanine or tryptophan. The order of the fields is V gene, J gene, CDR3 protein.

V: TRBV6-4; J: TRBJ1-2; CDR3: ASSDSATGANYGYT
V: TRBV5-1; J: TRBJ2-7; CDR3: ASRGDNSYEQY
V: TRBV14; J: TRBJ1-1; CDR3: ASSQGEGHTEAF
V: TRBV5-4; J: TRBJ2-1; CDR3: ASSPGQGAGNEQF
V: TRBV12-3/TRBV12-4; J: TRBJ1-5; CDR3: ASSFGTGLGPQH
V: TRBV3-1; J: TRBJ2-7; CDR3: ASSRTGTASSYEQY
V: TRBV4-1; J: TRBJ1-3; CDR3: ASSQGPVGGRGGTIY
V: TRBV11-2; J: TRBJ1-2; CDR3: ASSLAAGYGYT
V: TRBV20-1; J: TRBJ2-3; CDR3: SASAPITGGPGDTQY
V: TRBV7-9; J: TRBJ1-1; CDR3: ASSFGLAGAF
V: TRBV4-1; J: TRBJ2-2; CDR3: ASSLSGGYTGELF
V: TRBV29-1; J: TRBJ1-4; CDR3: SVEVQARGKLF
V: TRBV6-6; J: TRBJ1-1; CDR3: ASNQDRGHNTEAF
V: TRBV3-1; J: TRBJ2-7; CDR3: ASSPQVGEQY
V: TRBV20-1; J: TRBJ1-4; CDR3: SAWVPGLYEKLF
V: TRBV11-2; J: TRBJ2-7; CDR3: ASSLVAGGPYEQY
V: TRBV28; J: TRBJ1-5; CDR3: ASRASANSNQPQH
V: TRBV6-5; J: TRBJ1-5; CDR3: ASRLTSNQPQH
V: TRBV11-2; J: TRBJ2-1; CDR3: ASSFEGGYNEQF
V: TRBV6-6; J: TRBJ1-5; CDR3: ASSPNDQGVHQPQH
V: TRBV28; J: TRBJ2-3; CDR3: ASTGEDRASTDTQY
V: TRBV20-1; J: TRBJ2-5; CDR3: SASREETQY
V: TRBV28; J: TRBJ2-5; CDR3: ASSTLGTAEETQY
V: TRBV20-1; J: TRBJ2-5; CDR3: SARDQGPRGGETQY
V: TRBV7-2; J: TRBJ2-3; CDR3: ASSFGGSTDTQY
V: TRBV5-1; J: TRBJ2-6; CDR3: ASSEGLSGANVLT
V: TRBV20-1; J: TRBJ1-1; CDR3: SAREFSGENTEAF
V: TRBV5-5; J: TRBJ1-5; CDR3: ASSLEGGLSFAQPQH
V: TRBV7-3; J: TRBJ2-1; CDR3: ASSQRGGSNEQF
V: TRBV6-1; J: TRBJ1-1; CDR3: ASSEGPSTQAF
V: TRBV5-1; J: TRBJ2-1; CDR3: ASSLVASGRNEQF
V: TRBV18; J: TRBJ2-1; CDR3: ASSSGPGDEQF
V: TRBV7-2; J: TRBJ2-1; CDR3: ASRYTSGGTGEQF
V: TRBV5-1; J: TRBJ1-6; CDR3: ATRQAGNSPLH
V: TRBV5-1; J: TRBJ2-7; CDR3: ASSLAGGVFGEQY
V: TRBV12-3/TRBV12-4; J: TRBJ2-2; CDR3: ASSFQGAYTGELF
V: TRBV3-1; J: TRBJ2-1; CDR3: ASSQDPGALGNEQF
V: TRBV20-1; J: TRBJ1-1; CDR3: SARGAGSVTEAF
V: TRBV4-2; J: TRBJ2-2; CDR3: ASSQNFDSTGELF
V: TRBV12-3/TRBV12-4; J: TRBJ2-3; CDR3: AIAIGGATDTQY
V: TRBV3-1; J: TRBJ1-6; CDR3: ASSQDGGRSPLH
V: TRBV5-5; J: TRBJ2-6; CDR3: ASSPGVGANVLT
V: TRBV5-1; J: TRBJ2-5; CDR3: ASSKGQGGETQY
V: TRBV20-1; J: TRBJ2-2; CDR3: SARPGQNTGELF
V: TRBV3-1; J: TRBJ2-1; CDR3: ASSHASGGQF
V: TRBV20-1; J: TRBJ2-2; CDR3: SANLQGLTGELF
V: TRBV11-2; J: TRBJ2-7; CDR3: ASSFSESEQY
V: TRBV28; J: TRBJ1-1; CDR3: ASSPGGGETEAF
V: TRBV27; J: TRBJ2-1; CDR3: ASSSTLAGGDNEQF
V: TRBV29-1; J: TRBJ2-5; CDR3: SGGTEQETQY
V: TRBV11-1; J: TRBJ2-2; CDR3: ASRSRRSSTGELF
V: TRBV2; J: TRBJ2-5; CDR3: ASSRWGRETQY
V: TRBV7-2; J: TRBJ2-7; CDR3: ASSLGSQLSYEQY
V: TRBV5-5; J: TRBJ1-1; CDR3: ASSYLDRYTEAF
V: TRBV4-2; J: TRBJ2-7; CDR3: ASSLSGGAQEQY
V: TRBV7-9; J: TRBJ2-2; CDR3: ASSLGAENTGELF
V: TRBV4-2; J: TRBJ1-5; CDR3: ASSPRDDQPQH
V: TRBV12-3/TRBV12-4; J: TRBJ2-3; CDR3: ASQGPDTQY
V: TRBV11-2; J: TRBJ2-7; CDR3: ASKRTASSYEQY